There are a few counts of the clone carrying this TCR beta chain. These data come from a study of molecular identifiers for immune sequencing clone quantification. Previously described methods and listed TCR primers produced bulk TCR libraries. TCRdb called the PCR reads again in MiXCR, with one record for every CDR3 protein. The table records over 85,000 distinct CDR3 sequences, less than 35% of them present only once. The CDR3 totals 15 residues. The V gene lost 0 bases and the J gene lost 8 bases, with 13 bases spanning the gap. The germline V gene has CDR1 LGHNA and CDR2 YSLEER. This chain joins TRBV4-3 and TRBJ1-4, with a possible D match to TRBD1 (5 bases). The sequence was collected from a human donor in good health. Some libraries in this study had Jurkat cell RNA spiked in. The sequencing sample was made of naive CD8+ T cells from blood, with Jurkat cell RNA spiked in. Noted subset: FACS-sorted CD8+CD4-CCR7+CD45RA+ naive T cells. CDR3 sequence (DNA): TGCGCCAGCAGCCAAGATCAGGGTAGAGGCGAAAAACTGTTTTTT. Protein: CASSQDQGRGEKLFF.